This TCR beta chain originates from a study of blood T cell repertoires in COVID-19. About the research overall: COVID-19 samples, acute and convalescent, were from the United States, Italy and Spain.

Patients from Seattle were sampled longitudinally, starting during active infection. Original methodology: Nucleated cell counts were estimated from reference gene primer amplification. Only in-frame clones appear in the TCRdb table, and some are missing; sequencing was by immunoSEQ multiplex PCR. V, J and clone size reflect that table, while D and trimming were determined from the DNA. The sample yields some 210,000 clones, roughly 92% seen once. The CDR3 consists of 16 residues. V was clipped by 5 bases and J by 2 bases, with 15 bases between them. CDR1 is MDHEN and CDR2 is SYDVKM in the germline V gene.

The clonotype comes from a man aged 60 to 75 with COVID-19, enrolled during active disease. This chain links TRBV28 with TRBJ2-2, with D possibly TRBD1 on 6 matching bases. Sequenced material: peripheral blood. The CDR3 DNA sequence: TGTGCCAGCAGTCTAGGGGGAATTTTAAACACCGGGGAGCTGTTTTTT. Protein product: CASSLGGILNTGELFF.